The 9 T cell receptor beta chains in this list originate from one sample, sequenced in a study of CD8 T cells in ankylosing spondylitis. TCRdb independently ran MiXCR on the 5' RACE reads; one entry per CDR3 protein. This table holds a few hundred thousand distinct CDR3 sequences, over 15% found once. Their cognate antigens are unknown. Study-level findings and limits: There was a TCR beta motif, made of eight highly homologous variants, that appeared characteristic of ankylosing spondylitis blood.

The sample comprised blood, either unsorted or a sorted T cell fraction (not recorded which). These receptors all come from a male donor with ankylosing spondylitis.

This clonotype was detected only once. The chain combines TRBV6-2 or TRBV6-3 with TRBJ1-5, with 7 bases lining up with TRBD1. Germline V lookup: CDR1 MNHEY, CDR2 SVGEGT. The trim removed 5 bases at V and 6 bases at J, leaving 7 bases unmatched. The CDR3 spans 14 residues. CDR3 DNA sequence: TGTGCCAGCAGTCAACAGGGGCGAGGTCAGCCCCAGCATTTT. This translates into CASSQQGRGQPQHF.

The chain employs TRBV19 and TRBJ1-2; a possible D gene is TRBD1 (6 bases). Germline V gene lookup returns CDR1 LNHDA and CDR2 SQIVND (reference sequence). This CDR3 has 13 residues. Trimming stripped 9 bases from V and 4 bases from J, with 15 bases between. The CDR3 reads CARTTGSTYGYTF. DNA of the CDR3: TGTGCCAGGACGACAGGATCGACCTATGGCTACACCTTC. Filled out from reference TRBV19 and TRBJ1-2, the complete variable domain reads DGGITQSPKYLFRKEGQNVTLSCEQNLNHDAMYWYRQDPGQGLRLIYYSQIVNDFQKGDIAEGYSVSREKKESFPLTVTSAQKNPTAFYLCARTTGSTYGYTFGSGTRLTVV.

This rearrangement joins TRBV12-3 or TRBV12-4 to TRBJ2-5, with D possibly being TRBD1 (6 bases). This CDR3 is 15 amino acids long. Trimming cost V 5 bases and J 4 bases, with 17 bases left between them. CDR3: CASSRPSTDRETQYF. The CDR3 nucleotides read TGTGCCAGCAGTCGCCCATCGACGGACAGAGAGACCCAGTACTTC.

V usage is TRBV5-1 and J usage is TRBJ2-2, with TRBD1 matching 9 bases. The CDR3 sequence is 14 residues long. In germline, CDR1 is SGHRS, CDR2 YFSETQ. J was trimmed by 7 bases and V by 6 bases; bases with no gene match: 7. CDR3 sequence: CASTGTGISGELFF. CDR3 DNA: TGCGCCAGCACGGGGACAGGGATAAGCGGGGAGCTGTTTTTT. Using reference TRBV5-1 and TRBJ2-2 for the parts outside the CDR3, the full variable domain is KAGVTQTPRYLIKTRGQQVTLSCSPISGHRSVSWYQQTPGQGLQFLFEYFSETQRNKGNFPGRFSGRQFSNSRSEMNVSTLELGDSALYLCASTGTGISGELFFGEGSRLTVL.

The rearrangement links TRBV5-6 to TRBJ2-3; TRBD2 matches 15 bases. The CDR3 consists of 19 residues. With 5 bases clipped from V and 1 base from J, the junction kept 11 bases outside the gene matches. Germline CDR1 is SGHDT and CDR2 is YYEEEE. In DNA form, the CDR3 reads TGTGCCAGCAGGGGCTCCGGGACTAGCGGGAGGCGTGGCACAGATACGCAGTATTTT. It encodes CASRGSGTSGRRGTDTQYF.

The V gene is TRBV6-2 or TRBV6-3, the J gene TRBJ2-3, with 9 bases matching TRBD2. With V trimmed by 2 bases and J by 5 bases, 5 bases remained unmatched. Per the germline V gene, CDR1 is MNHEY and CDR2 is SVGEGT. The length of the CDR3 is 15 residues. The DNA for the CDR3 is TGTGCCAGCAGTTACCGGGGACTAGCAGTAGATACGCAGTATTTT. This codes for CASSYRGLAVDTQYF.

This clonotype appeared many times. The V call is TRBV27, the J call TRBJ1-5; D remains ambiguous. The germline gives CDR1 MNHEY, CDR2 SMNVEV (reference sequence). The ends were cut back, 6 bases at V and 1 base at J, with 10 bases in the middle. The CDR3 has 14 residues. The CDR3 DNA follows: TGTGCCAGCAGCAGTGGTTTGAGCAATCAGCCCCAGCATTTT. Translation: CASSSGLSNQPQHF.

The chain employs TRBV29-1 and TRBJ2-3, with 7 bases that match TRBD1. Losses at the gene ends were 6 bases for V and 1 base for J; bases not matched to a gene: 10. Germline-derived CDR1 and CDR2 are SQVTM and ANQGSEA. The CDR3 runs to 15 residues. The CDR3 loop is CSVVPRDSRTDTQYF. CDR3 in DNA: TGCAGCGTAGTCCCCCGGGACAGTCGCACAGATACGCAGTATTTT.

The chain recombines TRBV4-3 with TRBJ1-2; D is unclear. This CDR3 has 16 amino acids. V dropped 0 bases and J dropped 0 bases, with 11 bases sitting between them. CDR1 is LGHNA and CDR2 is YSLEER in the germline V gene. The CDR3 sequence: CASSQDRTVTNYGYTF. The CDR3 DNA reads TGCGCCAGCAGCCAAGACAGGACTGTGACTAACTATGGCTACACCTTC.